This T cell receptor beta chain was identified during a study of graft-versus-host responses after intestinal transplantation. Background on the study: Multivisceral, liver-intestinal, or isolated intestinal grafts went to recipients. Anti-thymocyte globulin served as induction for all recipients, who then took tacrolimus and steroids for about three years. General observations from the study: Where graft-donor T cell macrochimerism was present, patients had high graft-versus-host to host-versus-graft clonal ratios in allografts.

Measured with immunoSEQ multiplex PCR; TCRdb has only the in-frame clones, and not every one. Of tens of thousands of clones in the sample, around 94% were seen once. Remarks on this clone: Its antigen is as yet unknown.

The CDR3 totals 14 residues. V lost 0 bases to trimming and J lost 4 bases, with 10 bases between them. From germline, CDR1 is SGHKS and CDR2 YYEKEE (reference sequence). The receptor was derived from a human patient who received an intestinal transplant, so some T cells may come from the graft donor. This chain connects TRBV5-5 to TRBJ1-1; D is undetermined. This material consisted of PBMCs, taken 156 days after intestinal transplant. The CDR3 protein is CASSLGAGLTEAFF. The DNA of the CDR3 is TGTGCCAGCAGCTTGGGAGCTGGGCTCACTGAAGCTTTCTTT. Filled out from reference TRBV5-5 and TRBJ1-1, the complete variable domain reads DAGVTQSPTHLIKTRGQQVTLRCSPISGHKSVSWYQQVLGQGPQFIFQYYEKEERGRGNFPDRFSARQFPNYSSELNVNALLLGDSALYLCASSLGAGLTEAFFGQGTRLTVV.